What follows are 32 T cell receptor beta chains derived from one specimen sequenced in a study of tumor-infiltrating lymphocytes in localized non-small cell lung cancer (TCRdb year 2021). Libraries were prepared through the immunoSEQ multiplex PCR assay. TCRdb limited this immuneACCESS table to in-frame rearrangements with V and J called. A share of clones is missing; checked studies link under half to unresolved V genes, and the rest is unexplained. This sample lists around 13,000 clones; 68% were detected once. The top ten clones comprise approximately 9% of the sample. Sequencing was performed on uninvolved lung tissue not adjacent to the tumor. Source of these receptors: a human donor with non-small cell lung cancer.

In its sample, this clone was seen once. The genes are TRBV6-5 and TRBJ2-5; either TRBD1 or TRBD2 may fit D (6 bases each). Trimming left V 0 bases short and J 4 bases short, with 15 bases between. Germline lookup yields CDR1 MNHEY and CDR2 SVGAGI. CDR3 size: 16 residues. DNA for the CDR3: TGTGCCAGCAGTTACTCGAAGGGGGGACTGGGAGAGACCCAGTACTTC. Protein product: CASSYSKGGLGETQYF.

This clone has a handful of counts. The rearrangement joins TRBV18 to TRBJ2-3, with D possibly matching TRBD1 (6 bases). Germline loops: CDR1 KGHSH, CDR2 LQKENI. The V end lost 6 bases, the J end lost 6 bases, and 13 bases lay between the germline ends. The CDR3 spans 13 residues. The CDR3 loop reads CASSLAQGDTQYF. The CDR3 DNA reads TGTGCCAGCTCCCTCGCCCAGGGGGATACGCAGTATTTT.

The CDR3 DNA sequence: TGTGCCACCAGCAGTAGCACCCCCGGGACAGGGCGGTATGGCTACACCTTC. This codes for CATSSSTPGTGRYGYTF. The J gene is TRBJ1-2, the V gene TRBV15; TRBD1 agrees at 9 bases. The ends lost 3 bases at V and 5 bases at J; junction bases unmatched: 13. This CDR3 has 17 amino acids. CDR1 and CDR2 from the germline V gene are LNHNV and YYDKDF (reference sequence). The whole variable domain, filled in from reference TRBV15 and TRBJ1-2, reads DAMVIQNPRYQVTQFGKPVTLSCSQTLNHNVMYWYQQKSSQAPKLLFHYYDKDFNNEADTPDNFQSRRPNTSFCFLDIRSPGLGDTAMYLCATSSSTPGTGRYGYTFGSGTRLTVV.

The chain recombines TRBV4-3 with TRBJ2-3, with 15 nucleotides matching TRBD2. Trimming took 4 bases from V and 6 from J; bases not matched to a gene: 5. In germline, CDR1 is LGHNA, CDR2 YSLEER. This CDR3 region has 16 residues. The CDR3, as DNA: TGCGCCAGCAGCCCCTGGACTAGCGGGGGGGTTGATACGCAGTATTTT. Translating gives CASSPWTSGGVDTQYF.

The CDR3 here is CASSYVITPNTEAFF. The DNA of the CDR3 is TGTGCCAGCAGCTACGTTATTACACCGAACACTGAAGCTTTCTTT. The V call is TRBV6-5, the J call TRBJ1-1; no clear D. From germline, CDR1 is MNHEY and CDR2 SVGAGI. V was trimmed by 6 bases and J by 1 base, leaving 15 bases between them. The CDR3 length is 15 residues.

The rearrangement uses TRBV4-3 and TRBJ1-6; tentatively, D is TRBD1 (6 bases). Trimming stripped 1 base from V and 5 bases from J, with 12 bases between. Germline loops: CDR1 LGHNA, CDR2 YSLEER. The CDR3 covers 16 residues. The CDR3 nucleotides are TGCGCCAGCAGCCAAGCCCCAGGGGCGGATAATTCACCCCTCCACTTT. As protein: CASSQAPGADNSPLHF.

In this sample, this clone is medium-sized. The chain combines TRBV5-1 with TRBJ1-3, with D perhaps matching TRBD1 (6 bases). CDR3 length: 15 amino acids. Germline V gives CDR1 SGHRS, CDR2 YFSETQ. Trimming took 2 bases from V and 0 from J, leaving 9 bases between them. CDR3 in DNA: TGCGCCAGCAGCTTACAGGGTATCTCTGGAAACACCATATATTTT. It yields the protein CASSLQGISGNTIYF.

This clone was detected only once. J is TRBJ2-2 and V is TRBV28; the match to TRBD1 covers 10 bases. Germline loops: CDR1 MDHEN, CDR2 SYDVKM. J lost 3 bases, V lost 5 bases, and 6 bases had no gene match. The CDR3 consists of 16 residues. The CDR3 sequence is CASSTWTGGDTGELFF. CDR3 DNA: TGTGCCAGCAGTACCTGGACAGGGGGTGACACCGGGGAGCTGTTTTTT.

V usage is TRBV13 and J usage is TRBJ1-1; 8 bases are shared with TRBD1. The CDR3 sequence is 13 residues long. After removal of 5 bases from V and 6 bases from J, the junction contained 5 bases not matched to a gene. Germline assignment: CDR1 PRHDT and CDR2 FYEKMQ (reference sequence). CDR3 coding DNA: TGTGCCAGCAGCATGGACAGGGCACCTGAAGCTTTCTTT. It yields the protein CASSMDRAPEAFF.

The gene calls are TRBV5-4 and TRBJ1-4, with D uncertain. Trimming cost V 0 bases and J 5 bases, with 11 bases left between them. CDR3 length equals 15 residues. Per the germline V gene, CDR1 is SGHNT and CDR2 is YYREEE (reference sequence). CDR3 loop: CASSLGGSLNEKLFF. The CDR3 nucleotides are TGTGCCAGCAGCTTGGGAGGCAGTCTAAATGAAAAACTGTTTTTT.

This clone was seen just once. The chain uses TRBV27 and TRBJ2-7, with D perhaps TRBD2 (6 bases). Germline V gene sequence: CDR1 MNHEY, CDR2 SMNVEV (reference sequence). Deletions cut 0 bases from V and 3 bases from J, with 12 bases between. The CDR3 spans 15 residues. The CDR3 bases are TGTGCCAGCAGTTTATCGGGAGGCGGTTTCTACGAGCAGTACGTC. It is translated as CASSLSGGGFYEQYV.

The genes are TRBV11-3 and TRBJ2-7; D call uncertain. The CDR3 has 16 amino acids. V was cut by 7 bases and J by 0 bases, with 19 bases left in between. In germline, CDR1 is SGHNT, CDR2 YENEEA. The CDR3 coding sequence is TGTGCCAGCATCAAGCTGGCGGTTAAGAGCTCCTACGAGCAGTACTTC. It encodes CASIKLAVKSSYEQYF. The whole variable domain, remainder taken from reference TRBV11-3 and TRBJ2-7, is EAGVVQSPRYKIIEKKQPVAFWCNPISGHNTLYWYLQNLGQGPELLIRYENEEAVDDSQLPKDRFSAERLKGVDSTLKIQPAELGDSAVYLCASIKLAVKSSYEQYFGPGTRLTVT.

This chain uses TRBV5-6 with TRBJ2-2; maybe TRBD2 (6 bases). The V and J ends lost 4 bases and 1 base respectively, with 11 bases between them. The germline V gene has CDR1 SGHDT and CDR2 YYEEEE. This CDR3 contains 15 residues. The CDR3 coding sequence is TGTGCCAGCAGCCCCCGGGGGAGGAACACCGGGGAGCTGTTTTTT. Translation gives CASSPRGRNTGELFF.

This sequence joins TRBV5-6 and TRBJ1-2, with D possibly being TRBD1 (5 bases). CDR3 length: 13 amino acids. Germline-derived CDR1 and CDR2 are SGHDT and YYEEEE. Trimming shortened V by 3 bases and J by 5 bases, and 11 bases separated the two germline ends. CDR3 in DNA: TGTGCCAGCAGCTCGCAGGGTGGATATGGCTACACCTTC. Translation: CASSSQGGYGYTF.

This clone was recorded once. V and J are TRBV7-2 and TRBJ1-5; 10 nucleotides match TRBD1. The CDR3 sequence is 14 residues long. Looked up from germline, CDR1 is SGHTA and CDR2 is FQGNSA. The V gene end was trimmed by 4 bases and the J gene end by 5 bases; junction bases not matched to a gene: 2. The CDR3 sequence: CASSSTGGYQPQHF. The CDR3 coding sequence is TGTGCCAGCAGCTCGACAGGGGGCTATCAGCCCCAGCATTTT.

The chain joins TRBV4-1 to TRBJ1-5; no clear D gene. V lost 0 bases, J lost 0 bases, and 12 bases lay in between. CDR1 and CDR2 (germline): MGHRA, YSYEKL. This CDR3 has 17 amino acids. CDR3 DNA: TGCGCCAGCAGCCAAGATGTACTGGCGTATAGCAATCAGCCCCAGCATTTT. Encoded protein: CASSQDVLAYSNQPQHF.

In this sample, this clone turned up once. The chain combines TRBV6-1 with TRBJ2-1; 7 bases map to TRBD2. With 8 bases clipped from V and 5 bases from J, the junction kept 9 bases outside the gene matches. In germline, CDR1 is MNHNS, CDR2 SASEGT. This CDR3 is 14 amino acids long. The CDR3 DNA reads TGTGCCAGCCCGTCTCCTAGCGGCCACAATGAGCAGTTCTTC. Its protein product is CASPSPSGHNEQFF.

This clone was recorded only once. The CDR3 nucleotides read TGTGCCAGCACGTCGGGACTCGGACCCTACGAGCAGTACTTC. It encodes CASTSGLGPYEQYF. The V and J genes are TRBV6-5 and TRBJ2-7, with D perhaps TRBD2 (6 bases). Germline V gives CDR1 MNHEY, CDR2 SVGAGI. This CDR3 region has 14 residues. The ends were cut back, 7 bases at V and 2 bases at J, with 15 bases in the middle.

This clone was picked up one time. The CDR3 loop is CASSLTQTEAFF. The CDR3 coding sequence is TGTGCCAGCAGTTTAACACAAACTGAAGCTTTCTTT. The chain combines TRBV28 with TRBJ1-1; D is undetermined. V was shortened by 2 bases and J by 5 bases, with 6 bases between the two germline ends. This CDR3 region has 12 residues. The germline CDR1 and CDR2 sequences are MDHEN and SYDVKM.

This clone came up a few times. This chain connects TRBV6-5 to TRBJ2-1; possibly TRBD2 for D (6 bases). Germline V CDR1 and CDR2: MNHEY, SVGAGI. Trimming removed 4 bases at V and 2 bases at J, with 15 bases between. This CDR3 has 16 residues. CDR3 nucleotides: TGTGCCAGCAGTTTAGCCCTCGCGGGGACCTACAATGAGCAGTTCTTC. Translation: CASSLALAGTYNEQFF.

This clone has more than one count but fewer than ten. The gene calls are TRBV10-3 and TRBJ1-1, with a tentative D call TRBD1 (6 bases). CDR1 ENHRY and CDR2 SYGVKD come from the germline V gene. With 3 bases removed from V and 5 bases from J, the gap between germline ends came to 10 bases. CDR3 length equals 13 residues. Here the CDR3 DNA reads TGTGCCATCAGTGAACAGGGTGGGACTGAAGCTTTCTTT. It yields the protein CAISEQGGTEAFF.

This rearrangement joins TRBV2 to TRBJ1-6, with TRBD1 matching over 9 bases. This CDR3 region has 14 residues. Germline values: CDR1 SNHLY, CDR2 FYNNEI. The junction had 5 bases not matched to a gene; V was cut back by 5 bases and J by 9 bases. Here the CDR3 reads CASSTGTGSSPLHF. In DNA form, the CDR3 reads TGTGCCAGCAGTACCGGGACAGGGAGTTCACCCCTCCACTTT.

This clone qualifies as medium-sized. V usage is TRBV4-2 and J usage is TRBJ1-1; no firm D call. The V and J ends lost 4 bases and 4 bases respectively, with 13 bases between them. Germline V gives CDR1 LGHNA, CDR2 YNFKEQ. The CDR3 runs to 14 residues. The CDR3 sequence is CASSLQVGGTEAFF. The CDR3 DNA reads TGTGCCAGCAGCCTTCAGGTGGGTGGCACTGAAGCTTTCTTT.

The chain couples TRBV6-1 to TRBJ1-3, with 7 nucleotides matching TRBD1. V dropped 6 bases and J dropped 3; count of bases not matched to a gene: 5. This CDR3 contains 14 residues. CDR1 is MNHNS, CDR2 SASEGT, per germline. The CDR3 nucleotides read TGTGCCAGCAGGCTACAGGGGATTGGAAACACCATATATTTT. Translated: CASRLQGIGNTIYF.

This clone appeared once. The chain joins TRBV7-3 to TRBJ1-2, with D perhaps TRBD1 (5 bases). The CDR3 totals 14 residues. The V gene lost 5 bases and the J gene lost 3 bases, with 13 bases spanning the gap. The V gene's germline CDR1 is SGHTA and CDR2 FQGTGA. CDR3 bases: TGTGCCAGCAGCCAAGGGGTGTGGGACTATGGCTACACCTTC. It translates to CASSQGVWDYGYTF.

The rearrangement joins TRBV2 to TRBJ2-5; 9 bases agree with TRBD1. V was clipped by 6 bases and J by 4 bases; unmatched bases: 3. The germline V gene has CDR1 SNHLY and CDR2 FYNNEI. The CDR3 covers 13 residues. CDR3 region: CASRMGQGETQYF. The DNA for the CDR3 is TGTGCCAGCAGGATGGGACAGGGAGAGACCCAGTACTTC.

This chain connects TRBV9 to TRBJ2-5; D is undetermined. There are 14 residues in the CDR3. Looked up from germline, CDR1 is SGDLS and CDR2 is YYNGEE. The germline V and J ends were trimmed by 2 bases and 4 bases, with 12 bases remaining between them. In DNA form, the CDR3 reads TGTGCCAGCAGCGTGCGCATGGGGTCAGAGACCCAGTACTTC. Amino acids: CASSVRMGSETQYF. Based on the CDR3 plus reference TRBV9 and TRBJ2-5, the full variable domain is DSGVTQTPKHLITATGQRVTLRCSPRSGDLSVYWYQQSLDQGLQFLIQYYNGEERAKGNILERFSAQQFPDLHSELNLSSLELGDSALYFCASSVRMGSETQYFGPGTRLLVL.

The V gene is TRBV7-8, the J gene TRBJ1-5; D ambiguous. Germline CDR1 is SGHVS and CDR2 is FQNEAQ. This CDR3 has 16 residues. Trimming pared 5 bases from V and 0 bases from J, leaving 14 bases between. CDR3 sequence: CASSTWFGSSNQPQHF. CDR3 sequence (DNA): TGTGCCAGCAGCACGTGGTTCGGGAGTAGCAATCAGCCCCAGCATTTT. The full variable domain, with the rest looked up from reference TRBV7-8 and TRBJ1-5, is GAGVSQSPRYKVAKRGQDVALRCDPISGHVSLFWYQQALGQGPEFLTYFQNEAQLDKSGLPSDRFFAERPEGSVSTLKIQRTQQEDSAVYLCASSTWFGSSNQPQHFGDGTRLSIL.

This clone rates as medium-sized. This chain links TRBV7-2 with TRBJ1-1; 8 bases map to TRBD1. V lost 1 base and J lost 0; bases outside the gene matches: 4. Germline values: CDR1 SGHTA, CDR2 FQGNSA. The CDR3 contains 16 residues. DNA of the CDR3: TGTGCCAGCAGCTTAGGGTGGACAGGGATGAACACTGAAGCTTTCTTT. Translated, it gives CASSLGWTGMNTEAFF.

The J gene is TRBJ2-4, the V gene TRBV28, with TRBD1 matching over 7 bases. V shed 6 bases, J shed 4 bases, and the junction held 9 bases outside the gene matches. The CDR3 loop spans 15 amino acids. Germline assignment: CDR1 MDHEN and CDR2 SYDVKM. This chain's CDR3 is CASSSSETGKNIQYF. DNA for the CDR3: TGTGCCAGCAGCTCCTCTGAGACAGGGAAAAACATTCAGTACTTC. The complete variable domain, with remaining parts taken from reference TRBV28 and TRBJ2-4, reads DVKVTQSSRYLVKRTGEKVFLECVQDMDHENMFWYRQDPGLGLRLIYFSYDVKMKEKGDIPEGYSVSREKKERFSLILESASTNQTSMYLCASSSSETGKNIQYFGAGTRLSVL.

This chain connects TRBV5-6 to TRBJ2-5, with 7 positions matching TRBD1. J lost 5 bases, V lost 3 bases, and 13 bases had no gene match. The CDR3 is 16 amino acids. Germline assignment: CDR1 SGHDT and CDR2 YYEEEE. The DNA of the CDR3 is TGTGCCAGCAGCTCGATGACAGGGTTCCTCGAGGAGACCCAGTACTTC. Translation gives CASSSMTGFLEETQYF.

CDR3 sequence: CASSGTGGRQPQHF. For the CDR3, the DNA is TGTGCCAGCAGTGGGACAGGGGGTCGTCAGCCCCAGCATTTT. V usage is TRBV6-1 and J usage is TRBJ1-5; 10 nucleotides line up with TRBD1. This CDR3 has 14 amino acids. Germline CDR1 MNHNS, CDR2 SASEGT. With 4 bases clipped from V and 6 bases from J, the junction kept 3 bases outside the gene matches.